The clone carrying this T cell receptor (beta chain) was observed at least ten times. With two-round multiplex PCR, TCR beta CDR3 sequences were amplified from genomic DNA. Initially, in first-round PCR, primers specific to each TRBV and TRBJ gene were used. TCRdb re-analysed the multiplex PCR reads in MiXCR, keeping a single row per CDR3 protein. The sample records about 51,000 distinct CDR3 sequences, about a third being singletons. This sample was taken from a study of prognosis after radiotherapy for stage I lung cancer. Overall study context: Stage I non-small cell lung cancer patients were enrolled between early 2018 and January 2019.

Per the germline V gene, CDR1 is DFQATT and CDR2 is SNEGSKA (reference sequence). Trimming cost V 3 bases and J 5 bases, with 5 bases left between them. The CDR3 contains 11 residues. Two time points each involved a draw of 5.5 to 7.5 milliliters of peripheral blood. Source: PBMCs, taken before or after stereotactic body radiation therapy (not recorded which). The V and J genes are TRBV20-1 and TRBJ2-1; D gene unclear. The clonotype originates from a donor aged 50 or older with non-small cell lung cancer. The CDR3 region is CSASRNNEQFF. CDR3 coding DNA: TGCAGTGCTAGCCGAAACAATGAGCAGTTCTTC.